Following are 30 T cell receptor beta chains from one sample sequenced in a study of regulatory T cells in long-lasting Graves disease. Arm-PCR of CDR3 regions and iRepertoire HTBI primers were used to build TCR beta libraries. TCRdb processed the multiplex PCR reads anew with MiXCR; each CDR3 protein has one entry. The profile shows around 320,000 distinct CDR3 sequences, over 15% of them singletons. Time point described: newly diagnosed GD, antithyroid drugs for less than 3 months. Preparation of the TCR library used RNA extracted from PBMCs. The same sample was also studied in work on T cells in Graves' hyperthyroidism and ophthalmopathy.

The material sequenced was peripheral blood mononuclear cells (PBMCs), taken at new diagnosis, from a patient treated with antithyroid drugs. The receptor set was obtained from a man aged 40-49 years with Graves disease.

The chain's CDR3 is CASSPDRGFGEKLFF. The CDR3 bases are TGTGCCAGCAGCCCTGACAGGGGTTTTGGTGAAAAACTGTTTTTT. This sequence joins TRBV7-2 and TRBJ1-4; TRBD1 matches 8 bases. Trimming took 5 bases from V and 7 from J; bases not matched to a gene: 9. Germline CDR1 is SGHTA and CDR2 is FQGNSA. The CDR3 is 15 amino acids. Combining the CDR3 with reference TRBV7-2 and TRBJ1-4 gives the whole variable domain GAGVSQSPSNKVTEKGKDVELRCDPISGHTALYWYRQSLGQGLEFLIYFQGNSAPDKSGLPSDRFSAERTGGSVSTLTIQRTQQEDSAVYLCASSPDRGFGEKLFFGSGTQLSVL.

This clonotype was picked up many times. The chain uses TRBV7-2 and TRBJ2-5, with unresolved D. The V gene lost 6 bases and the J gene lost 1 base, with 9 bases spanning the gap. The CDR3 is 13 residues long. CDR1 and CDR2 from the germline V gene are SGHTA and FQGNSA. CDR3 loop: CASSRLSQETQYF. DNA for the CDR3: TGTGCCAGCAGTAGACTTTCCCAAGAGACCCAGTACTTC.

The chain couples TRBV5-8 to TRBJ1-4; unclear D gene. V dropped 1 base and J dropped 10 bases, with 20 bases sitting between them. The CDR3 sequence is 16 residues long. CDR1 and CDR2 (germline): SGHTS, YDEGEE. The CDR3 is CASSLRANTYVPKLFF. Written as DNA, the CDR3 is TGTGCCAGCAGCTTGCGGGCTAACACTTATGTCCCAAAACTGTTTTTT. The complete variable domain, with remaining parts taken from reference TRBV5-8 and TRBJ1-4, reads EAGVTQSPTHLIKTRGQQATLRCSPISGHTSVYWYQQALGLGLQFLLWYDEGEERNRGNFPPRFSGRQFPNYSSELNVNALELEDSALYLCASSLRANTYVPKLFFGSGTQLSVL.

This clonotype has a count of ten or more. The chain uses TRBV12-3 or TRBV12-4 and TRBJ2-1; TRBD1 matches 10 bases. This CDR3 has 14 amino acids. V shed 6 bases, J shed 8 bases, and the junction held 7 bases outside the gene matches. CDR3 nucleotides: TGTGCCAGCAGGGGGCGACAGGGGGCCCATGAGCAGTTCTTC. This gives the protein CASRGRQGAHEQFF.

This clonotype was seen many times. V and J are TRBV20-1 and TRBJ2-5; tentatively, D is TRBD2 (5 bases). Germline V gene sequence: CDR1 DFQATT, CDR2 SNEGSKA (reference sequence). Trimming took 8 bases from V and 5 from J, leaving 18 bases between them. This CDR3 has 13 residues. The CDR3: CSPFPGDGETQYF. DNA for the CDR3: TGCAGTCCTTTCCCCGGGGATGGGGAGACCCAGTACTTC.

This clonotype was found a few times. The chain has TRBV4-3 and TRBJ2-7; 7 nucleotides line up with TRBD1. The V and J ends lost 4 bases and 2 bases, in that order; junction bases with no gene match: 11. Germline V gene sequence: CDR1 LGHNA, CDR2 YSLEER. The CDR3 has 16 amino acids. As DNA, the CDR3 is TGCGCCAGCAGCCGAAACCCGGGACAGTCAGCCTACGAGCAGTACTTC. Its translation: CASSRNPGQSAYEQYF.

This clonotype was found many times. This chain joins TRBV6-2 or TRBV6-3 and TRBJ1-1; no definite D call. Germline loops: CDR1 MNHEY, CDR2 SVGEGT. The ends were cut back, 6 bases at V and 1 base at J, with 6 bases in the middle. There are 12 residues in the CDR3. CDR3 nucleotide sequence: TGTGCCAGCAGGTTATCGAACACTGAAGCTTTCTTT. It specifies CASRLSNTEAFF.

This clonotype has a handful of counts. The chain couples TRBV7-2 to TRBJ2-7; tentative D call: TRBD1 (6 bases). The CDR3 totals 14 residues. The ends were cut back, 5 bases at V and 2 bases at J, with 13 bases in the middle. Germline V gene data show CDR1 as SGHTA and CDR2 as FQGNSA. CDR3 residues: CASSTGTVPYEQYF. CDR3 coding DNA: TGTGCCAGCAGCACAGGGACGGTCCCCTACGAGCAGTACTTC.

The chain recombines TRBV12-3 or TRBV12-4 with TRBJ1-3; D is uncertain. V was cut by 0 bases and J by 0 bases, with 3 bases left in between. This CDR3 is built from 14 residues. Here the CDR3 DNA reads TGTGCCAGCAGTTTAGCCAACTCTGGAAACACCATATATTTT. Amino acids: CASSLANSGNTIYF.

V and J are TRBV5-1 and TRBJ2-2, with D uncertain. V dropped 0 bases and J dropped 1 base, with 7 bases sitting between them. Germline CDR1 SGHRS, CDR2 YFSETQ. The CDR3 has 15 residues. The CDR3 loop reads CASSLGSVNTGELFF. The CDR3 coding sequence is TGCGCCAGCAGCTTGGGTTCAGTGAACACCGGGGAGCTGTTTTTT. Together with reference TRBV5-1 and TRBJ2-2, the CDR3 gives the full variable domain: KAGVTQTPRYLIKTRGQQVTLSCSPISGHRSVSWYQQTPGQGLQFLFEYFSETQRNKGNFPGRFSGRQFSNSRSEMNVSTLELGDSALYLCASSLGSVNTGELFFGEGSRLTVL.

J is TRBJ2-2 and V is TRBV20-1; tentative D call: TRBD1 (5 bases). Trimming left V 2 bases short and J 6 bases short, with 7 bases between. This CDR3 region has 12 residues. In germline, CDR1 is DFQATT, CDR2 SNEGSKA (reference sequence). The CDR3 region has the DNA TGCAGTGCTAGAAGGGGTTCCGGGGAGCTGTTTTTT. The encoded protein is CSARRGSGELFF.

J is TRBJ1-4 and V is TRBV7-2; a weak D match, TRBD1 (5 bases). Germline values: CDR1 SGHTA, CDR2 FQGNSA. Deletions cut 5 bases from V and 4 bases from J, with 14 bases between. CDR3 length equals 15 residues. The CDR3 bases are TGTGCCAGCAGCCGCCAGACGGGGGTTAATGAAAAACTGTTTTTT. Protein product: CASSRQTGVNEKLFF.

This clonotype was seen ten or more times. The chain links TRBV7-9 to TRBJ1-5, with D hard to call. The CDR3 extends over 16 amino acids. Germline loops: CDR1 SEHNR, CDR2 FQNEAQ (reference sequence). V was shortened by 0 bases and J by 2 bases, with 11 bases between the two germline ends. The DNA for the CDR3 is TGTGCCAGCAGCTTAGCTGGGCACGCTGGCAATCAGCCCCAGCATTTT. Amino acids: CASSLAGHAGNQPQHF.

There are many counts of this clonotype. The DNA of the CDR3 is TGTGCCTGGAGTGGGGGGGGGCGGCAGCCCCAGCATTTT. It is translated as CAWSGGGRQPQHF. This rearrangement joins TRBV30 to TRBJ1-5; D possibly corresponds to TRBD1 (6 bases). The CDR3 runs to 13 residues. Germline assignment: CDR1 GTSNPN and CDR2 SVGIG (reference sequence). Trimming removed 1 base at V and 7 bases at J, with 11 bases between.

This clonotype was observed many times. V gene TRBV5-1 combines with J gene TRBJ2-3; TRBD2 agrees at 14 bases. The length of the CDR3 is 17 residues. The junction had 5 bases not matched to a gene; V was cut back by 0 bases and J by 5 bases. Looked up from germline, CDR1 is SGHRS and CDR2 is YFSETQ. The CDR3 sequence: CASSLGLTSGGGDTQYF. The CDR3 region has the DNA TGCGCCAGCAGCTTGGGGTTGACTAGCGGGGGGGGAGATACGCAGTATTTT.

About this clonotype itself: One base away lies a much larger clone, so this may be a sequencing read error. The V and J genes are TRBV15 and TRBJ2-7; 9 nucleotides align to TRBD1. Per the germline V gene, CDR1 is LNHNV and CDR2 is YYDKDF (reference sequence). The CDR3 covers 15 residues. The CDR3 loop is CAASREGQGLYEQYF. The DNA of the CDR3 is TGTGCCGCCAGCAGAGAAGGACAGGGGCTGTACGAGCAGTACTTC.

V and J are TRBV7-3 and TRBJ1-5, with a tentative D call TRBD1 (6 bases). Trimming took 5 bases from V and 5 from J, leaving 10 bases between them. This CDR3 is 13 amino acids long. Germline CDR1 SGHTA, CDR2 FQGTGA. CDR3 nucleotides: TGTGCCAGCAGCACAGGGAGGGATCAGCCCCAGCATTTT. Translation: CASSTGRDQPQHF.

The sample holds many counts of this clonotype. V gene TRBV5-1 combines with J gene TRBJ2-3, with a weak D call TRBD2 (7 bases). The CDR3 contains 16 residues. Germline CDR1 is SGHRS and CDR2 is YFSETQ. With 3 bases removed from V and 2 bases from J, the gap between germline ends came to 16 bases. The CDR3 sequence is CASSWGGTIYTDTQYF. CDR3 DNA sequence: TGCGCCAGCAGCTGGGGGGGGACAATATACACAGATACGCAGTATTTT.

About this clonotype: A single base is all that separates this from a far larger clone, so a read error is likely. The CDR3 end shows no conserved phenylalanine or tryptophan, and so a read error is likely. The rearrangement links TRBV28 to TRBJ2-5; 11 nucleotides line up with TRBD1. The DNA end favors TRBJ2-7, so the J call may be wrong. Germline V CDR1 and CDR2: MDHEN, SYDVKM. The CDR3 covers 15 residues. CDR3 sequence reads: CASSLLGTGGYEQYS. CDR3 in DNA: TGTGCCAGCAGTTTATTGGGGACAGGGGGTTACGAGCAGTACTCC.

The table lists this clonotype with a few counts. V and J are TRBV2 and TRBJ2-5; 8 nucleotides line up with TRBD1. The CDR3 is 14 amino acids. Germline V gene sequence: CDR1 SNHLY, CDR2 FYNNEI. V dropped 2 bases and J dropped 5; count of bases not matched to a gene: 4. In DNA form, the CDR3 reads TGTGCCAGCAGTGAACAGGGGGCAGGGGAGACCCAGTACTTC. This encodes CASSEQGAGETQYF. The full variable domain, completed using reference TRBV2 and TRBJ2-5, is EPEVTQTPSHQVTQMGQEVILRCVPISNHLYFYWYRQILGQKVEFLVSFYNNEISEKSEIFDDQFSVERPDGSNFTLKIRSTKLEDSAMYFCASSEQGAGETQYFGPGTRLLVL.

This chain links TRBV15 with TRBJ2-3, with D possibly being TRBD2 (6 bases). CDR3 length: 19 residues. The germline V gene has CDR1 LNHNV and CDR2 YYDKDF (reference sequence). The V end was cut by 1 base, the J end by 2 bases, with 22 bases between. The CDR3: CATSRGGITRDSVTDTQYF. DNA of the CDR3: TGTGCCACCAGCAGAGGTGGCATTACCCGGGACTCTGTCACAGATACGCAGTATTTT.

This clonotype was found many times. This chain links TRBV12-3 or TRBV12-4 with TRBJ2-5, with a possible D match to TRBD2 (6 bases). The CDR3 spans 15 residues. Trimming left V 6 bases short and J 4 bases short, with 18 bases between. DNA of the CDR3: TGTGCCAGCAGCGTTAGCGGACCAACCCGAGAGACCCAGTACTTC. Translation gives CASSVSGPTRETQYF.

This clonotype was counted many times. CDR3: CASTRVKTSGGTYEQYF. CDR3 nucleotide sequence: TGTGCCAGCACGCGGGTTAAGACTAGCGGGGGGACCTACGAGCAGTACTTC. V usage is TRBV28 and J usage is TRBJ2-7; TRBD2 agrees at 13 bases. The CDR3 sequence is 17 residues long. J was trimmed by 2 bases and V by 7 bases; bases with no gene match: 11. Germline V lookup: CDR1 MDHEN, CDR2 SYDVKM.

Comments on this clonotype: A read error likely explains this, since a far larger clone differs by one base. The chain employs TRBV6-1 and TRBJ2-3; the D is unclear. The assigned J gene may be wrong: the sequence end matches TRBJ1-5 better. The CDR3 has 13 amino acids. The germline CDR1 and CDR2 sequences are MNHNS and SASEGT. CDR3 bases: TGTGCCAGCAACCGGAAATGGGCAGATACGCAGCATTTT. Protein product: CASNRKWADTQHF.

This clonotype turned up a few times. This chain connects TRBV6-2 or TRBV6-3 to TRBJ2-5; 11 bases agree with TRBD2. V shed 7 bases, J shed 1 base, and the junction held 5 bases outside the gene matches. The CDR3 spans 15 residues. The germline CDR1 and CDR2 sequences are MNHEY and SVGEGT. The CDR3 here is CASTRLAGTQETQYF. CDR3 DNA: TGTGCCAGCACCAGACTAGCGGGGACCCAAGAGACCCAGTACTTC.

There are a few counts of this clonotype. The genes are TRBV9 and TRBJ1-2, with D unresolved. The germline CDR1 and CDR2 sequences are SGDLS and YYNGEE. The CDR3 runs to 15 residues. V was trimmed by 0 bases and J by 1 base, leaving 10 bases between them. This chain's CDR3 is CASSVGGESNYGYTF. The CDR3 bases are TGTGCCAGCAGCGTAGGCGGGGAGAGTAACTATGGCTACACCTTC. Full variable domain (remainder filled in from reference TRBV9 and TRBJ1-2): DSGVTQTPKHLITATGQRVTLRCSPRSGDLSVYWYQQSLDQGLQFLIQYYNGEERAKGNILERFSAQQFPDLHSELNLSSLELGDSALYFCASSVGGESNYGYTFGSGTRLTVV.

Ten or more counts support this clonotype. J is TRBJ2-5 and V is TRBV2; 10 bases are shared with TRBD1. Germline values: CDR1 SNHLY, CDR2 FYNNEI. Unmatched junction bases numbered 9, after V lost 6 bases and J lost 5 bases. This CDR3 spans 15 amino acids. The CDR3 DNA follows: TGTGCCAGCAGAAAAACCGGGACAGGGGTGGAGACCCAGTACTTC. Its protein product is CASRKTGTGVETQYF.

In DNA form, the CDR3 reads TGTGCCTGGAACCAGGGCCGAAAGTACGAGCAGTACTTC. Translated, it gives CAWNQGRKYEQYF. The gene calls are TRBV30 and TRBJ2-7; D is perhaps TRBD1 (5 bases). Trimming removed 4 bases from V and 4 bases from J, with 14 bases in between. The CDR3 spans 13 residues. Germline values: CDR1 GTSNPN, CDR2 SVGIG (reference sequence).

This clonotype occurred a few times. The junction shows a germline mismatch at one end, possibly a read error. The chain links TRBV4-1 to TRBJ2-2; D is perhaps TRBD2 (7 bases). The CDR3 length is 17 residues. Germline V gene sequence: CDR1 MGHRA, CDR2 YSYEKL. The CDR3: CASSQDGGGSNTGELFF. Here the CDR3 DNA reads TGTGCCAGCAGCCAAGATGGCGGGGGCTCGAACACCGGGGAGCTGTTTTTT.

The chain employs TRBV6-5 and TRBJ2-7, with D tentatively TRBD1 or TRBD2 (5 bases each). Trimming removed 4 bases from V and 7 bases from J, with 23 bases in between. Germline V CDR1 and CDR2: MNHEY, SVGAGI. This CDR3 spans 16 amino acids. CDR3 bases: TGTGCCAGCAGTTTGTCCGGGACCACCTCTCAGTTGGAGCAGTACTTC. The encoded protein is CASSLSGTTSQLEQYF.